Listed here are 27 T cell receptor beta chains from one sample, sequenced in a study of control samples from healthy donors and cancer patients. Here immunoSEQ multiplex PCR was the method, and the copy in TCRdb shows in-frame clones only, minus some. The profile shows about 31,000 clones, roughly 94% of them singletons. The sequencing input was blood. All receptors derive from a man aged 55 to 69 in good health.

This clone was seen more than once but under ten times. The chain couples TRBV6-5 to TRBJ1-4; D not certain. V was trimmed by 7 bases and J by 4 bases, leaving 10 bases between them. The CDR3 extends over 13 amino acids. Germline CDR1 is MNHEY and CDR2 is SVGAGI. DNA of the CDR3: TGTGCCAGCACCGGAGCTCGTAATGAAAAACTGTTTTTT. Translating it yields CASTGARNEKLFF.

The genes are TRBV5-1 and TRBJ2-2, with 8 bases identical to TRBD1. The junction had 5 bases not matched to a gene; V was cut back by 7 bases and J by 3 bases. This CDR3 is 14 amino acids long. Germline V gene data show CDR1 as SGHRS and CDR2 as YFSETQ. Here the CDR3 reads CASRQQGDTGELFF. CDR3 sequence (DNA): TGCGCCAGCCGTCAACAGGGGGACACCGGGGAGCTGTTTTTT.

The chain uses TRBV9 and TRBJ1-3, with D perhaps TRBD1 (6 bases). V gave up 2 bases and J gave up 10 bases, with 10 bases separating them. Germline CDR1 and CDR2: SGDLS and YYNGEE. The CDR3 runs 12 residues. The CDR3 DNA follows: TGTGCCAGCAGCGTCGAGGGGGAAACCATATATTTT. Encoded protein: CASSVEGETIYF.

The V gene is TRBV3-1 (or the pseudogene TRBV3-2), the J gene TRBJ1-1; TRBD1 matches at 9 bases. CDR1 is LGHDT and CDR2 is YNNKEL in the germline V gene (reference sequence). After removal of 1 base from V and 8 bases from J, the junction contained 8 bases not matched to a gene. The CDR3 length is 15 residues. The CDR3 region is CASSQVDRDRAEAFF. CDR3 bases: TGTGCCAGCAGCCAAGTAGACCGGGACAGGGCCGAAGCTTTCTTT.

The J gene is TRBJ1-3, the V gene TRBV12-5; D not resolved. Germline V lookup: CDR1 LGHNT, CDR2 FRNRAP. The CDR3 is 15 amino acids. V was trimmed by 5 bases and J by 0 bases, leaving 11 bases between them. The CDR3 region is CASGPLRSSGNTIYF. The CDR3 region has the DNA TGTGCTAGTGGTCCTCTTAGAAGCTCTGGAAACACCATATATTTT.

The chain joins TRBV4-3 to TRBJ2-2; D is possibly TRBD1 or TRBD2 (5 bases each). Per germline, CDR1 LGHNA and CDR2 YSLEER. The CDR3 extends over 14 amino acids. Trimming removed 1 base at V and 3 bases at J, with 6 bases between. Here the CDR3 reads CASSQAGHTGELFF. CDR3 coding DNA: TGCGCCAGCAGCCAAGCGGGGCACACCGGGGAGCTGTTTTTT.

The V call is TRBV19, the J call TRBJ1-2; D perhaps matches TRBD1 (5 bases). CDR3 length: 16 residues. Trimming cost V 4 bases and J 1 base, with 16 bases left between them. Per the germline V gene, CDR1 is LNHDA and CDR2 is SQIVND (reference sequence). CDR3: CASSTDHGTDNYGYTF. The CDR3 DNA is TGTGCCAGTAGTACGGACCATGGGACGGATAACTATGGCTACACCTTC.

This sequence joins TRBV5-1 and TRBJ2-2; 11 bases are a match to TRBD1. The trim removed 4 bases at V and 5 bases at J, leaving 4 bases unmatched. Germline CDR1 reads SGHRS; CDR2 reads YFSETQ. The CDR3 consists of 15 residues. Here the CDR3 reads CASSVGTGGTGELFF. In nucleotides, the CDR3 is TGCGCCAGCAGCGTCGGGACAGGGGGAACCGGGGAGCTGTTTTTT.

CDR3 protein: CASSPGGFNQPQHF. The CDR3 nucleotides are TGTGCCAGCAGCCCGGGGGGTTTCAATCAGCCCCAGCATTTT. The J gene is TRBJ1-5, the V gene TRBV7-2, with D maybe TRBD1 (5 bases). Trimming removed 5 bases at V and 3 bases at J, with 11 bases between. From germline, CDR1 is SGHTA and CDR2 FQGNSA. This CDR3 has 14 residues.

CDR3 DNA: TGTGCCAGCAGCCCAGGACAGGGCAGCTCCTATAATTCACCCCTCCACTTT. Translated, it gives CASSPGQGSSYNSPLHF. This chain connects TRBV3-1 (or the pseudogene TRBV3-2) to TRBJ1-6; TRBD1 aligns across 8 bases. In germline, CDR1 is LGHDT, CDR2 YNNKEL (reference sequence). The CDR3 contains 17 residues. Trimming removed 4 bases from V and 0 bases from J; junction bases left unmatched: 5.

The chain couples TRBV28 to TRBJ2-1; D may match TRBD1 or TRBD2 (5 bases each). The CDR3 is 15 residues long. Germline-derived CDR1 and CDR2 are MDHEN and SYDVKM. The V gene lost 3 bases and the J gene lost 2 bases, with 11 bases spanning the gap. In nucleotides, the CDR3 is TGTGCCAGCAGTTTTGGGGGAACGGCCTACAATGAGCAGTTCTTC. As protein: CASSFGGTAYNEQFF. The full variable domain, rest sourced from reference TRBV28 and TRBJ2-1, is DVKVTQSSRYLVKRTGEKVFLECVQDMDHENMFWYRQDPGLGLRLIYFSYDVKMKEKGDIPEGYSVSREKKERFSLILESASTNQTSMYLCASSFGGTAYNEQFFGPGTRLTVL.

This clone was counted a few times. This chain joins TRBV6-6 and TRBJ2-7, with 7 bases identical to TRBD1. CDR3 length equals 15 residues. Germline V gene sequence: CDR1 MNHNY, CDR2 SVGAGI (reference sequence). With 5 bases clipped from V and 3 bases from J, the junction kept 10 bases outside the gene matches. In nucleotides, the CDR3 is TGTGCCAGCAGTCGATCCGGGACAGCATTCTACGAGCAGTACTTC. This encodes CASSRSGTAFYEQYF.

V is TRBV14 and J is TRBJ1-6; the D is unclear. The CDR3 is 15 amino acids. Trimming took 2 bases from V and 10 from J, leaving 15 bases between them. Germline V gene sequence: CDR1 SGHDN, CDR2 FVKESK. The CDR3 nucleotides are TGTGCCAGCAGCCAACACCCCCTCGGGCCCTCACCCCTCCACTTT. Protein product: CASSQHPLGPSPLHF.

This chain joins TRBV4-3 and TRBJ1-6, with TRBD1 identical over 8 bases. Germline V gene data show CDR1 as LGHNA and CDR2 as YSLEER. The CDR3 has 15 residues. After removal of 4 bases from V and 7 bases from J, the junction contained 6 bases not matched to a gene. The CDR3 bases are TGCGCCAGCAGCCTCGGACAGGGAGTAAATTCACCCCTCCACTTT. Residues: CASSLGQGVNSPLHF.

CDR3 nucleotides: TGTGCCAGCAGCCAAGAATCGGCTAGTGCCACCGGGGAGCTGTTTTTT. It codes for CASSQESASATGELFF. This chain connects TRBV4-2 to TRBJ2-2, with unresolved D. The CDR3 length is 16 residues. Trimming pared 0 bases from V and 4 bases from J, leaving 12 bases between. Germline V gene sequence: CDR1 LGHNA, CDR2 YNFKEQ.

J is TRBJ1-1 and V is TRBV7-8; the match to TRBD1 covers 10 bases. The CDR3 covers 15 residues. V was clipped by 4 bases and J by 5 bases; unmatched bases: 7. Germline loops: CDR1 SGHVS, CDR2 FQNEAQ. CDR3 region: CASSSSTGGYTEAFF. The CDR3 DNA sequence: TGTGCCAGCAGCTCTTCGACAGGGGGCTATACTGAAGCTTTCTTT.

This chain joins TRBV7-2 and TRBJ1-6; 11 nucleotides align to TRBD1. The germline gives CDR1 SGHTA, CDR2 FQGNSA. This CDR3 has 15 amino acids. Germline trimming cut 5 bases from V and 6 bases from J; bases unmatched to any gene: 3. The CDR3 DNA reads as TGTGCCAGCAGCGGACAGGGGGCACTTAATTCACCCCTCCACTTT. It codes for CASSGQGALNSPLHF.

The chain joins TRBV7-9 to TRBJ1-6, with no clear D. Trimming cost V 1 base and J 1 base, with 14 bases left between them. CDR3 length equals 18 residues. Germline V gene lookup returns CDR1 SEHNR and CDR2 FQNEAQ (reference sequence). The CDR3 sequence: CASSLGLPQVSYNSPLHF. The CDR3, as DNA: TGTGCCAGCAGCTTAGGGTTACCTCAGGTATCCTATAATTCACCCCTCCACTTT.

This chain joins TRBV6-5 and TRBJ1-5; 7 nucleotides align to TRBD1. CDR1 is MNHEY, CDR2 SVGAGI, per germline. CDR3 size: 15 residues. V lost 4 bases, J lost 0 bases, and 3 bases stayed unmatched. CDR3 coding DNA: TGTGCCAGCAGTTCGGGACAGACTAGCAATCAGCCCCAGCATTTT. It encodes CASSSGQTSNQPQHF.

This chain joins TRBV7-2 and TRBJ2-1; D is uncertain. The CDR3 is made up of 14 amino acids. Germline CDR1 is SGHTA and CDR2 is FQGNSA. V lost 5 bases and J 6 bases, leaving 14 bases between the germline ends. CDR3 sequence: CASSPMHSSNEQFF. The CDR3 DNA is TGTGCCAGCAGCCCAATGCACTCAAGCAATGAGCAGTTCTTC.

This clone was recorded only once. This chain uses TRBV19 with TRBJ1-2; TRBD1 matches at 8 bases. CDR3 size: 12 residues. The germline gives CDR1 LNHDA, CDR2 SQIVND (reference sequence). With V trimmed by 8 bases and J by 2 bases, 1 base remained unmatched. DNA for the CDR3: TGTGCCAGTCGACAGGGGAACTATGGCTACACCTTC. This gives the protein CASRQGNYGYTF.

The chain has TRBV6-1 and TRBJ1-2; a weak D match, TRBD1 (6 bases). This CDR3 has 14 residues. V dropped 0 bases and J dropped 7 bases, with 12 bases sitting between them. The germline CDR1 and CDR2 sequences are MNHNS and SASEGT. The CDR3 reads CASSEAWGRIGYTF. In DNA form, the CDR3 reads TGTGCCAGCAGTGAAGCATGGGGGCGAATTGGCTACACCTTC.

The chain is built from TRBV7-2 and TRBJ1-2; no clear D gene. The ends were cut back, 1 base at V and 2 bases at J, with 14 bases in the middle. The V gene's germline CDR1 is SGHTA and CDR2 FQGNSA. CDR3 length: 16 amino acids. As DNA, the CDR3 is TGTGCCAGCAGCTTAGAAGGGTCAGCCTCAAACTATGGCTACACCTTC. It specifies CASSLEGSASNYGYTF. Looking up the rest from reference TRBV7-2 and TRBJ1-2 gives the full variable domain: GAGVSQSPSNKVTEKGKDVELRCDPISGHTALYWYRQSLGQGLEFLIYFQGNSAPDKSGLPSDRFSAERTGGSVSTLTIQRTQQEDSAVYLCASSLEGSASNYGYTFGSGTRLTVV.

The chain couples TRBV19 to TRBJ1-3; D is unresolved. Germline CDR1 LNHDA, CDR2 SQIVND (reference sequence). The V end lost 0 bases, the J end lost 0 bases, and 12 bases lay between the germline ends. The CDR3 is 17 residues long. CDR3 DNA sequence: TGTGCCAGTAGTATAGATACCAGCGAAACCTCTGGAAACACCATATATTTT. It yields the protein CASSIDTSETSGNTIYF.

The chain is built from TRBV4-1 and TRBJ2-5; 7 bases are a match to TRBD2. CDR3 size: 15 residues. V gave up 2 bases and J gave up 1 base; unmatched junction bases: 4. CDR1 is MGHRA, CDR2 YSYEKL, per germline. DNA for the CDR3: TGCGCCAGCAGCCAACAGGGCGGGGGCCAAGAGACCCAGTACTTC. This encodes CASSQQGGGQETQYF.

The chain joins TRBV10-3 to TRBJ1-1, with a weak D call TRBD1 (6 bases). Germline values: CDR1 ENHRY, CDR2 SYGVKD. CDR3 length: 13 residues. With 2 bases removed from V and 6 bases from J, the gap between germline ends came to 10 bases. The CDR3 nucleotides read TGTGCCATCAGTGAGAGGGGGATCGCTGAAGCTTTCTTT. Translation gives CAISERGIAEAFF.

CDR3 loop: CASSQDMTNTEAFF. The DNA for the CDR3 is TGTGCCAGCAGCCAAGATATGACGAACACTGAAGCTTTCTTT. The chain links TRBV3-1 (or the pseudogene TRBV3-2) to TRBJ1-1; the D is unclear. Germline CDR1 and CDR2: LGHDT and YNNKEL (reference sequence). The CDR3 has 14 residues. V lost 0 bases and J lost 1, with 6 bases in between.